This T cell receptor beta chain was obtained from a study of T cell responses to AZD1222 COVID-19 vaccine. General observations from the study: A rise in Spike-specific TCR breadth and depth followed two AZD1222 doses. Among vaccine-associated CD4 TCRs, coverage spanned spike, with dominance at 160-218 and 743-854. As reported, nearly half of all spike-specific TCRs target variant regions that are unmutated. It should be noted that donors were predominantly white British and more often female, and clonal diversity was possibly underestimated.

This clone was picked up a small number of times. Antigen specificity is unknown. Measured with immunoSEQ multiplex PCR; TCRdb has only the in-frame clones, and not every one. The sample has more than 140,000 clones, 88% seen once; the top ten hold about 3.7%. The germline V gene has CDR1 SGHDT and CDR2 YYEEEE. The CDR3 spans 17 residues. V lost 1 base, J lost 3 bases, and 8 bases stayed unmatched. This material consisted of peripheral blood, taken on day 0 of MenACWY control vaccination. This TCR was recovered from an adult in good health. V and J are TRBV5-6 and TRBJ2-7; 12 bases are a match to TRBD2. This CDR3 reads CASSLFFGLAGHYEQYF. As DNA, the CDR3 is TGTGCCAGCAGCTTGTTCTTTGGACTAGCGGGACACTACGAGCAGTACTTC.